These T cell receptor beta chains were read from a single sample in a study of T cell responses to AZD1222 COVID-19 vaccine. TCRdb's copy holds only in-frame clones and misses some; the assay was immunoSEQ multiplex PCR. The sample records about 57,000 clones, 85% being singletons. The specimen was peripheral blood, collected on day 0 of AZD1222 vaccination. Receptors originate from an adult in good health. Each CDR3 is given with its conserved first and last residue. Each record gives: clone size, V gene, J gene, CDR3 length, D gene, CDR3 protein, CDR3 DNA. The D gene is left open where the match is weak. Size is omitted from some rows. Given values are once, few, many or a class for expanded clones.

>medium-sized|TRBV21-1|TRBJ2-7|18|-
CASSPRPNGGGGEDEQYF
TGTGCCAGCAGCCCACGGCCGAACGGGGGGGGCGGAGAGGACGAGCAGTACTTC
>-|TRBV14|TRBJ2-5|16|TRBD2
CASSDGLAGVRETQYF
TGTGCCAGCAGCGACGGACTAGCGGGCGTTAGGGAGACCCAGTACTTC
>-|TRBV5-6|TRBJ2-5|16|-
CASSFDVGRFRETQYF
TGTGCCAGCAGCTTTGACGTTGGGCGTTTTAGGGAGACCCAGTACTTC
>-|TRBV25-1|TRBJ2-1|16|TRBD1
CASSEGGTGVWNEQFF
TGTGCCAGCAGTGAGGGGGGGACAGGGGTGTGGAATGAGCAGTTCTTC
>few|TRBV4-2|TRBJ1-3|17|-
CASSLNPDSGSGNTIYF
TGTGCCAGCAGCCTCAACCCAGACAGCGGCTCTGGAAACACCATATATTTT
>-|TRBV6-5|TRBJ1-1|13|-
CASTGVGNTEAFF
TGTGCCAGCACAGGGGTGGGGAACACTGAAGCTTTCTTT
>-|TRBV13|TRBJ1-1|17|TRBD1
CASSDMDRGRVNTEAFF
TGTGCCAGCAGCGATATGGACAGGGGGCGCGTTAACACTGAAGCTTTCTTT
>-|TRBV5-8|TRBJ1-4|15|TRBD1
CASSFKRTGMEKLFF
TGTGCCAGCAGCTTTAAGAGGACAGGGATGGAAAAACTGTTTTTT
>once|TRBV30|TRBJ1-3|14|-
CAWSAGASGNTIYF
TGTGCCTGGAGCGCAGGGGCCTCTGGAAACACCATATATTTT
>once|TRBV2|TRBJ1-4|13|-
CASLATANEKLFF
TGTGCCAGCCTAGCGACAGCGAATGAAAAACTGTTTTTT
>-|TRBV18|TRBJ1-5|15|-
CASSPGTASNQPQHF
TGTGCCAGCTCACCAGGGACGGCTTCCAATCAGCCCCAGCATTTT
>-|TRBV5-1|TRBJ1-2|16|-
CASSLTLGWNNYGYTF
TGCGCCAGCAGCTTGACATTGGGGTGGAATAACTATGGCTACACCTTC
>-|TRBV19|TRBJ1-2|12|-
CASSIDPYGYTF
TGTGCCAGTAGTATAGATCCGTATGGCTACACCTTC
>-|TRBV21-1|TRBJ1-2|16|-
CASSKGDRLANYGYTF
TGTGCCAGCAGCAAAGGGGACAGGTTAGCTAACTATGGCTACACCTTC
>-|TRBV7-2|TRBJ1-5|15|-
CASSPSPGPRGPQHF
TGTGCCAGCAGCCCATCCCCGGGACCCAGGGGGCCCCAGCATTTT
>-|TRBV2|TRBJ2-7|15|TRBD1
CAGREGAGGFYEQYF
TGTGCCGGACGGGAAGGGGCAGGGGGATTCTACGAGCAGTACTTC
>-|TRBV12-3/TRBV12-4|TRBJ1-6|13|-
CASSLNGVSPLHF
TGTGCCAGCAGTTTAAACGGTGTTTCACCCCTCCACTTT
>-|TRBV30|TRBJ1-2|12|-
CAWGEEDYGYTF
TGTGCCTGGGGGGAAGAGGACTATGGCTACACCTTC
>-|TRBV27|TRBJ1-2|15|-
CASRLARGRRYGYTF
TGTGCCAGCAGGCTCGCCAGGGGTCGGCGTTATGGCTACACCTTC
>-|TRBV25-1|TRBJ2-3|16|TRBD1
CASRRRGGAGTDTQYF
TGTGCCAGCAGGAGACGAGGGGGCGCTGGCACAGATACGCAGTATTTT
>-|TRBV19|TRBJ1-1|15|-
CASNKPGPLNTEAFF
TGTGCCAGTAACAAGCCCGGGCCCTTGAACACTGAAGCTTTCTTT
>-|TRBV5-6|TRBJ2-5|16|TRBD1
CASSSNRGSPQETQYF
TGTGCCAGCAGCTCCAACAGGGGGAGTCCCCAAGAGACCCAGTACTTC
>-|TRBV7-6|TRBJ2-1|18|TRBD2
CASSLWSSGSSSYNEQFF
TGTGCCAGCAGCTTATGGTCTAGCGGGTCGAGCTCCTACAATGAGCAGTTCTTC
>-|TRBV27|TRBJ2-2|14|-
CASSYWISTGELFF
TGTGCCAGCAGTTACTGGATTTCCACCGGGGAGCTGTTTTTT
>-|TRBV10-3|TRBJ1-3|15|-
CAISDTGKSGNTIYF
TGTGCCATCAGTGATACAGGGAAATCTGGAAACACCATATATTTT
>-|TRBV5-6|TRBJ2-4|14|-
CASSPDPRKNIQYF
TGTGCCAGCAGCCCGGACCCAAGAAAGAACATTCAGTACTTC
>-|TRBV30|TRBJ2-2|15|-
CATTRDFLNTGELFF
TGTGCTACTACCCGGGACTTCTTGAACACCGGGGAGCTGTTTTTT